This T cell receptor beta chain was found in a study of shared clonotypes between healthy human individuals. TCRdb's table, derived via immunoSEQ multiplex PCR, lists solely in-frame clones and lacks some. The sample has about 460,000 clones; more than 70% are singletons. CDR3 length equals 17 residues. Germline CDR1 is MDHEN and CDR2 is SYDVKM. V lost 5 bases, J lost 0 bases, and 17 bases lay in between. Genomic DNA of unsorted samples came from some 90 million PBMCs. The receptor's source is a woman in her thirties or forties in good health. Some clones in this sample may be carry-over from other donors' samples. This chain connects TRBV28 to TRBJ2-1; D assignment may be TRBD1 or TRBD2 (5 bases each). The specimen was PBMCs. The CDR3 nucleotides are TGTGCCAGCAGTCTCGGGGCAGGCCCGAGCTCCTACAATGAGCAGTTCTTC. It encodes CASSLGAGPSSYNEQFF.